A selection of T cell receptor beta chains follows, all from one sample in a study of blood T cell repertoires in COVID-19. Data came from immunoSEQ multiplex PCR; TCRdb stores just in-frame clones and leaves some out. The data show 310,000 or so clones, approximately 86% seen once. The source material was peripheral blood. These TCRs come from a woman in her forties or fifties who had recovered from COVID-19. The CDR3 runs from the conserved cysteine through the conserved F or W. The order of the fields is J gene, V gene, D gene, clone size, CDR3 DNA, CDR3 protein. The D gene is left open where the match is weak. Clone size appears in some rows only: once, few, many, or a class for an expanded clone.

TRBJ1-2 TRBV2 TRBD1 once TGTGCCAGCAGTCCGATTCTGGGACAGGGTCTCCTCGGCTACACCTTC CASSPILGQGLLGYTF
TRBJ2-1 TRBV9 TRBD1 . TGTGCCAGCAGCGCCCCCGGCAGGGGGCGGTATGAGCAGTTCTTC CASSAPGRGRYEQFF
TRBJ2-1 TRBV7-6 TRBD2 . TGTGCCAGCAGCGGAGTGGCTAGCGGGACCTCCTACAATGAGCAGTTCTTC CASSGVASGTSYNEQFF
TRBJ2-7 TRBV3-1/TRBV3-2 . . TGTGCCAGCAGCCAAGCAGCAGGTCCCTACTACGAGCAGTACTTC CASSQAAGPYYEQYF
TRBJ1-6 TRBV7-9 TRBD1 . TGTGCCAGCAGCTCGGGACAGGGTAATTCACCCCTCCACTTT CASSSGQGNSPLHF
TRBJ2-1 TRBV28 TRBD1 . TGTGCCAGCATCGGACAGGTGGCCTACAATGAGCAGTTCTTC CASIGQVAYNEQFF
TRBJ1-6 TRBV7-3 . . TGTGCCAGCAGCTTACCGGCCGGGATCCTCCACTTT CASSLPAGILHF
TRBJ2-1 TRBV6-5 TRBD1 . TGTGCCAGCAGTTATGTGACAGGGGGATACAATGAGCAGTTCTTC CASSYVTGGYNEQFF
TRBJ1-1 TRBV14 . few TGTGCCAGCAGCCAAGATTGGGGGCGGAATACAGCTTTCTTT CASSQDWGRNTAFF
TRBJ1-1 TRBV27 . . TGTGCCAGCAGTAGGGACTTTAACACTGAAGCTTTCTTT CASSRDFNTEAFF
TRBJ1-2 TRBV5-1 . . TGCGCCAGCAGGGAGGGAAGGTCCTATGGCTACACCTTC CASREGRSYGYTF
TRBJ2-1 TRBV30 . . TGTGCCTGGAGCGGATCTAGCGACAATGAGCAGTTCTTC CAWSGSSDNEQFF
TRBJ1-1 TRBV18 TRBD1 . TGTGCCAGCTCCCAGACAGGGGGGGTCTGGACTGAAGCTTTCTTT CASSQTGGVWTEAFF
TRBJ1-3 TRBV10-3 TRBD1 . TGTGCCATCAGTCCGGGACAGGGAACAGGAAACACCATATATTTT CAISPGQGTGNTIYF
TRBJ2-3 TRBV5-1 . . TGCGCCAGCAGCTTGACTCGGAGTAGCACAGATACGCAGTATTTT CASSLTRSSTDTQYF
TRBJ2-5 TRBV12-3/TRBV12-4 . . TGTGCCAGCAGTTTGGGTGGAGGAGAGACCCAGTACTTC CASSLGGGETQYF
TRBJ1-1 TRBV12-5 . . TGTGCTAGTGGGTCCCAGGGAGGCACTGAAGCTTTCTTT CASGSQGGTEAFF
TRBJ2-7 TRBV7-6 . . TGTGCCAGCAGCTTGTCAAGTGGGACAAGGTCATACGAGCAGTACTTC CASSLSSGTRSYEQYF
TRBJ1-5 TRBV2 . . TGTGCCAGCAGTGAAATGGGGGGGATGATGCAGCCCCAGCATTTT CASSEMGGMMQPQHF
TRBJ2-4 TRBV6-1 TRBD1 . TGTGCCAGCAGTGAATTGGCAGGGGGCATTCAGTACTTC CASSELAGGIQYF
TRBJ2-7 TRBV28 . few TGTGCCAGCAGTTTCACAGGGCCCACCTACGAGCAGTACTTC CASSFTGPTYEQYF
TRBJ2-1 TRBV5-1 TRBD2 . TGCGCCAGCAGCTTGTCGGCCCTCGGGACTAGCGGGTACAATGAGCAGTTCTTC CASSLSALGTSGYNEQFF
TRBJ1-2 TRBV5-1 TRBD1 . TGCGCCAGCAGCTCGTCGACAGGGAACTATGGCTACACCTTC CASSSSTGNYGYTF
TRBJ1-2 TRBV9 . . TGTGCCAGCCGGGGTAACTATGGCTACACCTTC CASRGNYGYTF
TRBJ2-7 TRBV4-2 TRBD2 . TGTGCCAGCAGCTTAGGACTAGCGGAGGACTACGAGCAGTACTTC CASSLGLAEDYEQYF
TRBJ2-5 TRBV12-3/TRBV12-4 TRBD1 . TGTGCCAGCAGTGGGACAGGGGAGACCCAGTACTTC CASSGTGETQYF
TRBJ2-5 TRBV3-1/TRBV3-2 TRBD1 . TGTGCCAGCAGCCGCGGGACAGGGGGCGGCGAGACCCAGTACTTC CASSRGTGGGETQYF
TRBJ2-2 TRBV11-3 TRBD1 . TGTGCCAGCAGCACGGGACAGGACGGCGGGGAGCTGTTTTTT CASSTGQDGGELFF
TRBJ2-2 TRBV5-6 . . TGTGCCAGCAGCTTGGAGGGAGCCCCCCCCGGGGAGCTGTTTTTT CASSLEGAPPGELFF
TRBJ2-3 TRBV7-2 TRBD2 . TGTGCCAGCAGCTCTGGGGTAGCGGGGGGCACACAGGATACGCAGTATTTT CASSSGVAGGTQDTQYF
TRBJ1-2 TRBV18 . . TGTGCCAGCTCACCACGCTCAGTTGGCTACACCTTC CASSPRSVGYTF
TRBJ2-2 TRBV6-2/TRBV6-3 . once TGTGCCAGCAGTTACCCCACGGGGAGACCGAACACCGGGGAGCTGTTTTTT CASSYPTGRPNTGELFF
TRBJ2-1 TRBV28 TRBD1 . TGTGCCAGCAGTTTCCCGTCACAGGGGCGAACCTACAATGAGCAGTTCTTC CASSFPSQGRTYNEQFF
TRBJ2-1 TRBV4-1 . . TGCGCCAGCAGCCAAAGAGGACGCGGGCAGAGCTCCTACAATGAGCAGTTCTTC CASSQRGRGQSSYNEQFF
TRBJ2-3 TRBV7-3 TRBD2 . TGTGCCAGCAGCTCCGGGACTAGCGGGAGGGTCGATACGCAGTATTTT CASSSGTSGRVDTQYF
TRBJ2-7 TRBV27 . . TGTGCCAGCAGTCCCAGGCCAGGGGAAGGTTACGAGCAGTACTTC CASSPRPGEGYEQYF
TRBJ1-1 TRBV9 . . TGTGCCAGCAGCGTAGGGGGACTCAGGGTAGACACTGAAGCTTTCTTT CASSVGGLRVDTEAFF